A selection of T cell receptor beta chains follows, all from one sample in a study of T cell responses to AZD1222 COVID-19 vaccine. Using immunoSEQ multiplex PCR, the repertoire was profiled, and TCRdb retains in-frame clones only, with some absent. The table has 180,000 or so clones, 94% seen once. This material consisted of peripheral blood, taken on day 0 of AZD1222 vaccination. All receptors come from an adult in good health. CDR3s include the opening cysteine and the closing phenylalanine or tryptophan. The D gene is left open where the match is weak. Clone size is not always given. Where it is, it says once, few, many or a class for expanded clones.

J gene	V gene	D gene	clone size	CDR3 protein	CDR3 DNA
TRBJ1-2	TRBV19	.	.	CASKQGTPGYTF	TGTGCCAGCAAACAGGGAACCCCTGGCTACACCTTC
TRBJ2-7	TRBV6-5	TRBD2	.	CASSYSGGSTYEQYF	TGTGCCAGCAGTTACTCGGGCGGGAGCACCTACGAGCAGTACTTC
TRBJ2-7	TRBV12-3/TRBV12-4	TRBD1	.	CASRAGQGGEQYF	TGTGCCAGCAGGGCGGGACAGGGAGGCGAGCAGTACTTC
TRBJ1-5	TRBV2	.	.	CASSTDRTPNQPQHF	TGTGCCAGCAGTACAGACAGGACCCCTAATCAGCCCCAGCATTTT
TRBJ1-2	TRBV30	.	.	CASTPGHLNYGYTF	TGTGCCTCAACCCCGGGACACCTTAACTATGGCTACACCTTC
TRBJ2-7	TRBV5-1	.	.	CASSLAPDYEQYF	TGCGCCAGCAGCTTGGCCCCAGATTACGAGCAGTACTTC
TRBJ2-3	TRBV6-2/TRBV6-3	TRBD1	.	CASSYGTGNRDTQYF	TGTGCCAGCAGTTACGGGACAGGGAATCGGGATACGCAGTATTTT
TRBJ1-4	TRBV2	.	.	CASRLPGATNEKLFF	TGTGCCAGCAGGCTCCCAGGGGCAACTAATGAAAAACTGTTTTTT
TRBJ2-5	TRBV6-5	TRBD2	.	CASSYSSSAGAETQYF	TGTGCCAGCAGTTACTCGAGCTCAGCGGGAGCAGAGACCCAGTACTTC
TRBJ2-5	TRBV5-1	.	.	CASSLDMEETQYF	TGCGCCAGCAGCCTCGACATGGAAGAGACCCAGTACTTC
TRBJ2-7	TRBV27	.	.	CASRRDILSSYEQYF	TGTGCCAGCAGGCGGGACATTCTATCTTCCTACGAGCAGTACTTC
TRBJ1-2	TRBV6-2/TRBV6-3	.	.	CASSYLVPRQEGYTF	TGTGCCAGCAGTTACCTGGTTCCGCGTCAAGAGGGCTACACCTTC
TRBJ2-7	TRBV11-1	.	.	CASSLGVDPSYEQYF	TGTGCCAGCAGCTTAGGGGTGGACCCCTCCTACGAGCAGTACTTC
TRBJ2-1	TRBV19	TRBD2	.	CATRLAGRRNEQFF	TGTGCCACCCGACTAGCGGGAAGGAGGAATGAGCAGTTCTTC
TRBJ2-1	TRBV2	TRBD2	.	CASGYLAGGYNEQFF	TGTGCCAGCGGGTACCTAGCGGGAGGTTACAATGAGCAGTTCTTC
TRBJ2-1	TRBV6-5	TRBD2	.	CASSYPGGTREQFF	TGTGCCAGCAGTTACCCGGGAGGCACTCGGGAGCAGTTCTTC
TRBJ2-7	TRBV6-5	.	.	CASSYAWGYEQYF	TGTGCCAGCAGTTACGCGTGGGGCTACGAGCAGTACTTC
TRBJ2-3	TRBV6-5	.	.	CASSYSVLRDTQYF	TGTGCCAGCAGTTACTCGGTCCTGAGGGATACGCAGTATTTT
TRBJ2-5	TRBV12-3/TRBV12-4	.	.	CASRSETQYF	TGTGCCAGCCGCTCAGAGACCCAGTACTTC
TRBJ1-4	TRBV20-1	TRBD1	.	CSASQGAGGGRGSEKLFF	TGCAGTGCTAGTCAAGGGGCAGGGGGCGGAAGAGGTAGTGAAAAACTGTTTTTT
TRBJ1-2	TRBV6-4	.	.	CASSDSDRARINGYTF	TGTGCCAGCAGTGACTCCGACCGGGCTCGTATAAATGGCTACACCTTC
TRBJ1-2	TRBV28	TRBD1	.	CASSSETGAYGYTF	TGTGCCAGCAGTTCCGAGACAGGGGCTTATGGCTACACCTTC
TRBJ2-1	TRBV7-9	.	.	CASSLVGEQFF	TGTGCCAGCAGCTTGGTAGGGGAGCAGTTCTTC
TRBJ2-7	TRBV29-1	.	.	CSVEDRDEGYEQYF	TGCAGCGTTGAGGACCGGGACGAGGGCTACGAGCAGTACTTC
TRBJ1-5	TRBV27	.	.	CASSLDANQPQHF	TGTGCCAGCAGTTTGGACGCAAATCAGCCCCAGCATTTT
TRBJ1-2	TRBV7-9	.	.	CASSLRGDGGYTF	TGTGCCAGCAGCTTACGGGGAGACGGCGGCTACACCTTC
TRBJ1-2	TRBV10-3	.	.	CAITSGALGYTF	TGTGCCATCACTTCAGGGGCCCTAGGCTACACCTTC
TRBJ2-5	TRBV5-5	TRBD2	.	CASSLGTSPDGVETQYF	TGTGCCAGCAGCTTAGGGACTAGCCCTGATGGGGTGGAGACCCAGTACTTC
TRBJ1-5	TRBV27	.	.	CASSSGTAYNQPQHF	TGTGCCAGCAGTTCCGGGACGGCTTACAATCAGCCCCAGCATTTT
TRBJ1-5	TRBV2	.	.	CASSEIGYQPQHF	TGTGCCAGCAGTGAAATCGGGTATCAGCCCCAGCATTTT
TRBJ2-1	TRBV15	.	.	CATSRAEIYEQFF	TGTGCCACCAGCAGAGCGGAGATCTATGAGCAGTTCTTC
TRBJ1-2	TRBV3-1/TRBV3-2	.	.	CASSQGATGYTF	TGTGCCAGCAGCCAAGGGGCCACTGGCTACACCTTC
TRBJ2-7	TRBV3-1/TRBV3-2	.	.	CASSQVSVPRHPYEQYF	TGTGCCAGCAGCCAAGTATCCGTCCCTAGGCACCCCTACGAGCAGTACTTC
TRBJ1-2	TRBV9	.	.	CASRSIDSYGYTF	TGTGCCAGCAGGTCAATTGACAGCTATGGCTACACCTTC
TRBJ1-4	TRBV11-2	.	.	CASSTQEGGLEKLFF	TGTGCCAGCAGCACTCAGGAGGGGGGGCTGGAAAAACTGTTTTTT
TRBJ1-2	TRBV28	.	.	CASAPVGANYGYTF	TGTGCCAGCGCGCCGGTGGGAGCTAACTATGGCTACACCTTC
TRBJ1-2	TRBV19	.	.	CASSISSTGYGYTF	TGTGCCAGTAGTATAAGTAGCACCGGCTATGGCTACACCTTC
TRBJ1-2	TRBV6-5	.	.	CASIGGGGYGYTF	TGTGCCAGCATTGGGGGAGGAGGCTATGGCTACACCTTC
TRBJ2-2	TRBV30	TRBD1	once	CAWKIRDRDTGELFF	TGTGCCTGGAAGATCCGGGACAGGGACACCGGGGAGCTGTTTTTT
TRBJ1-1	TRBV18	TRBD1	.	CASSIRTGAGAEAFF	TGTGCCAGCTCAATCCGGACAGGGGCCGGGGCTGAAGCTTTCTTT
TRBJ1-4	TRBV5-1	.	.	CASSLAGLGKLFF	TGCGCCAGCAGCTTGGCCGGTTTGGGAAAACTGTTTTTT
TRBJ2-1	TRBV9	.	.	CASRPEGFAGEQFF	TGTGCCAGCCGTCCGGAGGGATTTGCCGGTGAGCAGTTCTTC
TRBJ1-2	TRBV27	.	.	CASSLAGALGYGYTF	TGTGCCAGCAGTCTGGCCGGGGCCCTCGGCTATGGCTACACCTTC
TRBJ1-5	TRBV28	TRBD1	.	CASSDRDNQPQHF	TGTGCCAGCAGTGACAGGGACAACCAGCCCCAGCATTTT
TRBJ1-2	TRBV7-9	.	.	CASSPRAANYGYTF	TGTGCCAGCAGTCCTAGGGCAGCTAACTATGGCTACACCTTC
TRBJ2-1	TRBV28	.	.	CASIRGGGGPNNEQFF	TGTGCCAGCATAAGAGGCGGTGGGGGTCCTAACAATGAGCAGTTCTTC
TRBJ1-6	TRBV18	.	.	CASSQGGEIYSPLHF	TGTGCCAGCTCGCAGGGTGGGGAGATCTATTCACCCCTCCACTTT
TRBJ1-2	TRBV5-6	.	.	CASSTDAYGYTF	TGTGCCAGCAGCACAGACGCTTATGGCTACACCTTC
TRBJ2-1	TRBV10-3	TRBD1	.	CAIRRGQGATPAYNEQFF	TGTGCCATCAGGAGGGGACAGGGAGCCACTCCGGCCTACAATGAGCAGTTCTTC
TRBJ2-3	TRBV12-5	.	.	CASGLVGGTDTQYF	TGTGCTAGTGGTTTGGTGGGTGGCACAGATACGCAGTATTTT
TRBJ2-1	TRBV27	.	.	CASSNRTLTYNEQFF	TGTGCCAGCAGCAATCGGACACTAACCTACAATGAGCAGTTCTTC